This TCR beta chain was documented in a study of blood T cell repertoires in COVID-19. Study-wide context: Researchers got acute and convalescent COVID-19 samples from the United States, Italy and Spain.

Original processing notes: Amplification of reference gene primers provided the estimated nucleated cell counts. Clones were read by immunoSEQ multiplex PCR, and TCRdb kept only the in-frame ones, dropping some. The V and J calls and clone size were taken over from that table, and D and trimming were inferred from the DNA. The sample holds about 210,000 clones, over 80% seen once. CDR3 length: 13 residues. Germline V lookup: CDR1 PRHDT, CDR2 FYEKMQ (reference sequence). Between the trimmed V and J ends, which lost 5 bases and 2 bases, there was a span of 10 bases. The chain is built from TRBV13 and TRBJ2-7; possible D gene TRBD1, 5 bases. Sequenced sample: PBMCs or T cells enriched from blood (not recorded which). The clonotype originates from a man aged 25-45 years who had recovered from COVID-19. The CDR3 DNA sequence: TGTGCCAGCAGCGCAGGGTCAGCCTACGAGCAGTACTTC. This codes for CASSAGSAYEQYF.